These 31 T cell receptor beta chains were sequenced from one sample in a study of Ad26.COV2.S vaccination and SARS-CoV-2 variants. This sample's treatment: 15 to 20 received Ad26.COV2.S at low or high dose, single or two shots; about 5 received placebo; per-sample allocation not given. Collection of the samples took place on day 63 after the first injection of vaccine or placebo. TCRdb's table, derived via immunoSEQ multiplex PCR, lists solely in-frame clones and lacks some. The sample shows about 680,000 clones, roughly 90% of them seen only once. This sample comprised peripheral blood, obtained in a trial of Ad26.COV2.S vaccine versus placebo. The origin of the receptors is a person between 18 and 59 years old who received the Ad26.COV2.S COVID-19 vaccine or a placebo.

The rearrangement uses TRBV11-2 and TRBJ2-7, with 8 bases matching TRBD1. CDR3 size: 15 residues. Germline CDR1 reads SGHAT; CDR2 reads FQNNGV. V lost 1 base and J lost 0; bases outside the gene matches: 2. The CDR3 reads CASSLGQGLSYEQYF. In DNA form, the CDR3 reads TGTGCCAGCAGCTTAGGACAGGGGCTCTCCTACGAGCAGTACTTC.

The V gene is TRBV12-3 or TRBV12-4, the J gene TRBJ1-1, with TRBD1 identical over 7 bases. The CDR3 is made up of 13 amino acids. Trimming took 7 bases from V and 8 from J; bases not matched to a gene: 10. CDR3 region: CASTQGSPAEAFF. The CDR3 DNA sequence: TGTGCCAGCACACAGGGGTCCCCTGCCGAAGCTTTCTTT.

The chain recombines TRBV5-8 with TRBJ1-6; no reliable D call. The CDR3 covers 12 residues. The V end was cut by 4 bases, the J end by 7 bases, with 6 bases between. Per germline, CDR1 SGHTS and CDR2 YDEGEE. The CDR3 bases are TGTGCCAGCAGCGATTGGAATTCACCCCTCCACTTT. Its protein is CASSDWNSPLHF. Full variable domain (missing parts from reference TRBV5-8 and TRBJ1-6): EAGVTQSPTHLIKTRGQQATLRCSPISGHTSVYWYQQALGLGLQFLLWYDEGEERNRGNFPPRFSGRQFPNYSSELNVNALELEDSALYLCASSDWNSPLHFGNGTRLTVT.

The rearrangement uses TRBV7-9 and TRBJ2-2, with a weak D call TRBD2 (7 bases). In germline, CDR1 is SEHNR, CDR2 FQNEAQ (reference sequence). Trimming stripped 11 bases from V and 0 bases from J, with 16 bases between. The CDR3 is 15 residues long. Here the CDR3 DNA reads TGTGCCCCTCAGGGGCTAGCGGCGAACACCGGGGAGCTGTTTTTT. Protein sequence: CAPQGLAANTGELFF. The variable domain in full, completed from reference TRBV7-9 and TRBJ2-2, reads DTGVSQNPRHKITKRGQNVTFRCDPISEHNRLYWYRQTLGQGPEFLTYFQNEAQLEKSRLLSDRFSAERPKGSFSTLEIQRTEQGDSAMYLCAPQGLAANTGELFFGEGSRLTVL.

The chain combines TRBV9 with TRBJ1-4; D is undetermined. There are 15 residues in the CDR3. Trimming stripped 1 base from V and 4 bases from J, with 11 bases between. The V gene's germline CDR1 is SGDLS and CDR2 YYNGEE. The CDR3 protein is CASSVSYTGNEKLFF. The CDR3, as DNA: TGTGCCAGCAGCGTATCTTATACGGGTAATGAAAAACTGTTTTTT.

The rearrangement uses TRBV4-3 and TRBJ1-4; D gene unclear. CDR3 length equals 16 residues. The germline V gene encodes CDR1 LGHNA and CDR2 YSLEER. V lost 6 bases and J 4 bases, leaving 18 bases between the germline ends. The CDR3 is CASRRTSWKINEKLFF. The CDR3 DNA follows: TGCGCCAGCAGGAGGACGAGTTGGAAGATTAATGAAAAACTGTTTTTT.

CDR3 protein: CASSQSNRGGNEQFF. The DNA of the CDR3 is TGTGCCAGCAGCCAATCCAACAGGGGGGGGAATGAGCAGTTCTTC. The chain couples TRBV16 to TRBJ2-1, with a tentative D call TRBD1 (8 bases). The CDR3 has 15 residues. CDR1 and CDR2 (germline): KGHSY, FQNENV. V was cut by 0 bases and J by 7 bases, with 13 bases left in between.

With respect to this clone: Within the sample, other DNA sequences also encode this same CDR3. The gene calls are TRBV6-5 and TRBJ1-5; 7 bases are a match to TRBD1. V shed 5 bases and J 7 bases; nucleotides not matched to a gene: 2. The CDR3 is made up of 12 amino acids. CDR1 is MNHEY, CDR2 SVGAGI, per germline. The CDR3 is CASSQGGQPQHF. CDR3 bases: TGTGCCAGCAGTCAGGGGGGGCAGCCCCAGCATTTT.

The rearrangement uses TRBV7-2 and TRBJ2-6; tentatively, D is TRBD2 (5 bases). The CDR3 has 17 residues. Looked up from germline, CDR1 is SGHTA and CDR2 is FQGNSA. Trimming stripped 1 base from V and 0 bases from J, with 10 bases between. The chain's CDR3 is CASSLVAGLSGANVLTF. The CDR3 region has the DNA TGTGCCAGCAGCTTAGTTGCGGGTCTCTCTGGGGCCAACGTCCTGACTTTC. Together with reference TRBV7-2 and TRBJ2-6, the CDR3 gives the full variable domain: GAGVSQSPSNKVTEKGKDVELRCDPISGHTALYWYRQSLGQGLEFLIYFQGNSAPDKSGLPSDRFSAERTGGSVSTLTIQRTQQEDSAVYLCASSLVAGLSGANVLTFGAGSRLTVL.

V is TRBV6-6 and J is TRBJ1-5, with D uncertain. Per the germline V gene, CDR1 is MNHNY and CDR2 is SVGAGI (reference sequence). This CDR3 contains 14 residues. V was trimmed by 7 bases and J by 5 bases, leaving 15 bases between them. CDR3 bases: TGTGCCAGCACCCCGCGGGGTAGGGATCAGCCCCAGCATTTT. Protein product: CASTPRGRDQPQHF.

This clone is a singleton in its sample. The chain recombines TRBV9 with TRBJ2-7; tentative D call: TRBD1 (5 bases). Germline loops: CDR1 SGDLS, CDR2 YYNGEE. CDR3 length: 14 residues. Trimming stripped 1 base from V and 5 bases from J, with 13 bases between. The chain's CDR3 is CASSVSLTGDEQYF. CDR3 DNA: TGTGCCAGCAGCGTATCCCTTACAGGCGACGAGCAGTACTTC.

The gene calls are TRBV6-1 and TRBJ2-5; D uncertain. Trimming pared 2 bases from V and 9 bases from J, leaving 7 bases between. The CDR3 is 11 amino acids. Per germline, CDR1 MNHNS and CDR2 SASEGT. CDR3 coding DNA: TGTGCCAGCAGTGAACTACTACCCCAGTACTTC. Protein sequence: CASSELLPQYF.

This clone was seen only once. The rearrangement joins TRBV7-2 to TRBJ2-2; 10 bases map to TRBD1. Germline CDR1 SGHTA, CDR2 FQGNSA. CDR3 size: 16 residues. With V trimmed by 7 bases and J by 4 bases, 9 bases remained unmatched. The CDR3 DNA reads as TGTGCCAGCACCTTTTTCGGGACAGGGGTCACCGGGGAGCTGTTTTTT. This gives the protein CASTFFGTGVTGELFF.

Note on this clone: A junction end diverges from the germline sequence, so it may reflect a read error. The chain carries TRBV7-7 and TRBJ2-3, with 14 nucleotides matching TRBD2. This CDR3 has 18 amino acids. Per the germline V gene, CDR1 is SSHAT and CDR2 is FNYEAQ (reference sequence). DNA of the CDR3: TGTGCTAGCAGCCGAGCCGGGACTAGCGGGAGATGTACAGATACGCAGTATTTT. It specifies CASSRAGTSGRCTDTQYF.

This chain joins TRBV4-3 and TRBJ2-7; D uncertain. CDR3 size: 13 residues. Trimming took 2 bases from V and 4 from J, leaving 9 bases between them. Germline values: CDR1 LGHNA, CDR2 YSLEER. This chain's CDR3 is CASSQQPGYEQYF. The CDR3 DNA reads as TGCGCCAGCAGCCAACAGCCCGGGTACGAGCAGTACTTC.

V and J are TRBV25-1 and TRBJ2-7, with TRBD2 matching 9 bases. The ends lost 6 bases at V and 5 bases at J; junction bases unmatched: 11. The CDR3 totals 15 residues. The V gene's germline CDR1 is MGHDK and CDR2 SYGVNS. CDR3 DNA: TGTGCCAGCAGCCGCCGGGGCGGGAGGGCTGACGAGCAGTACTTC. Protein: CASSRRGGRADEQYF.

A few counts support this clone. One end of the junction fails to match germline, which may point to a read error. This rearrangement joins TRBV7-9 to TRBJ1-6; D remains unclear. This CDR3 has 16 residues. CDR1 is SEHNR and CDR2 is FQNEAQ in the germline V gene (reference sequence). The CDR3 DNA reads TGTGCCAGCACCTTACCTGTGAGCTTCCGGCCATCACCCCTCCACTTT. Amino acids: CASTLPVSFRPSPLHF. The full variable domain, in which reference TRBV7-9 and TRBJ1-6 provide the parts outside the CDR3, is DTGVSQNPRHKITKRGQNVTFRCDPISEHNRLYWYRQTLGQGPEFLTYFQNEAQLEKSRLLSDRFSAERPKGSFSTLEIQRTEQGDSAMYLCASTLPVSFRPSPLHFGNGTRLTVT.

J is TRBJ1-3 and V is TRBV9; no reliable D call. CDR1 is SGDLS and CDR2 is YYNGEE in the germline V gene. Trimming cost V 2 bases and J 2 bases, with 8 bases left between them. The length of the CDR3 is 14 residues. CDR3 in DNA: TGTGCCAGCAGCGTCGACATGGCTGGAAACACCATATATTTT. This gives the protein CASSVDMAGNTIYF.

The chain combines TRBV2 with TRBJ1-1, with TRBD1 identical over 8 bases. V trimming: 2 bases; J trimming: 3 bases; junction bases outside the gene matches: 8. There are 16 residues in the CDR3. The germline CDR1 and CDR2 sequences are SNHLY and FYNNEI. CDR3 coding DNA: TGTGCCAGCAGTGAAATTCAGGGGGCCTCGTACACTGAAGCTTTCTTT. Its protein is CASSEIQGASYTEAFF.

The chain is built from TRBV5-5 and TRBJ1-5; D is uncertain. The CDR3 extends over 14 amino acids. The ends were cut back, 1 base at V and 5 bases at J, with 10 bases in the middle. Per germline, CDR1 SGHKS and CDR2 YYEKEE (reference sequence). DNA for the CDR3: TGTGCCAGCAGCTTGACTCACCCCGATCAGCCCCAGCATTTT. This encodes CASSLTHPDQPQHF.

The chain recombines TRBV11-3 with TRBJ2-5, with 11 positions matching TRBD2. Germline CDR1 SGHNT, CDR2 YENEEA. This CDR3 is 16 amino acids long. V trimming: 5 bases; J trimming: 4 bases; junction bases outside the gene matches: 9. The DNA for the CDR3 is TGTGCCAGCAGCCCGCCGACTAGCGGGAAGGTAGAGACCCAGTACTTC. This encodes CASSPPTSGKVETQYF.

The rearrangement uses TRBV7-9 and TRBJ1-2; 8 positions agree with TRBD1. V was pared by 2 bases and J by 7 bases, with 18 bases of the junction left unmatched. The CDR3 contains 18 residues. Germline lookup yields CDR1 SEHNR and CDR2 FQNEAQ (reference sequence). CDR3: CASSLPKGQAGPIRGYTF. CDR3 bases: TGTGCCAGCAGCTTACCCAAGGGACAGGCCGGCCCAATCCGTGGCTACACCTTC.

The J gene is TRBJ1-4, the V gene TRBV9; D is perhaps TRBD1 (6 bases). V was trimmed by 0 bases and J by 6 bases, leaving 12 bases between them. The CDR3 loop spans 15 amino acids. The germline CDR1 and CDR2 sequences are SGDLS and YYNGEE. CDR3 region: CASSVGTGSDEKLFF. DNA for the CDR3: TGTGCCAGCAGCGTAGGAACAGGGTCGGATGAAAAACTGTTTTTT.

The sample holds one count of this clone. The rearrangement uses TRBV5-4 and TRBJ2-2, with unresolved D. The CDR3 extends over 16 amino acids. Germline V gene data show CDR1 as SGHNT and CDR2 as YYREEE (reference sequence). V was cut by 1 base and J by 0 bases, with 10 bases left in between. CDR3 sequence reads: CASSLSAGANTGELFF. The CDR3 nucleotides read TGTGCCAGCAGCTTGTCCGCAGGTGCGAACACCGGGGAGCTGTTTTTT.

The chain is built from TRBV14 and TRBJ1-1, with 10 bases identical to TRBD1. V shed 4 bases and J 5 bases; nucleotides not matched to a gene: 7. Germline-derived CDR1 and CDR2 are SGHDN and FVKESK. This CDR3 comprises 15 residues. CDR3 protein: CASSPLDRGWTEAFF. For the CDR3, the DNA is TGTGCCAGCAGCCCTCTGGACAGGGGGTGGACTGAAGCTTTCTTT. Full variable domain (remainder filled in from reference TRBV14 and TRBJ1-1): EAGVTQFPSHSVIEKGQTVTLRCDPISGHDNLYWYRRVMGKEIKFLLHFVKESKQDESGMPNNRFLAERTGGTYSTLKVQPAELEDSGVYFCASSPLDRGWTEAFFGQGTRLTVV.

In its sample, this clone was seen once. CDR3 sequence (DNA): TGTGCCAGCAGCCACGCCTCCCTCCGGGAGCTGTTTTTT. Amino acids: CASSHASLRELFF. The chain is built from TRBV14 and TRBJ2-2; D gene ambiguous. Germline loops: CDR1 SGHDN, CDR2 FVKESK. V gave up 3 bases and J gave up 9 bases, with 11 bases separating them. The CDR3 is 13 amino acids.

This chain uses TRBV30 with TRBJ1-2; perhaps TRBD1 as D (6 bases). The germline gives CDR1 GTSNPN, CDR2 SVGIG (reference sequence). This CDR3 region has 13 residues. V was pared by 2 bases and J by 4 bases, with 11 bases between. CDR3 sequence (DNA): TGTGCCTGGAGTACAGGACAGTCCTATGGCTACACCTTC. Its protein product is CAWSTGQSYGYTF. Filled out from reference TRBV30 and TRBJ1-2, the complete variable domain reads SQTIHQWPATLVQPVGSPLSLECTVEGTSNPNLYWYRQAAGRGLQLLFYSVGIGQISSEVPQNLSASRPQDRQFILSSKKLLLSDSGFYLCAWSTGQSYGYTFGSGTRLTVV.

The rearrangement joins TRBV10-3 to TRBJ2-5; D is perhaps TRBD2 (6 bases). The CDR3 is 15 amino acids. V was pared by 7 bases and J by 5 bases, with 20 bases between. From germline, CDR1 is ENHRY and CDR2 SYGVKD. The CDR3 here is CAIKQPGDLRETQYF. The CDR3 DNA reads TGTGCCATCAAACAACCGGGAGACCTGAGGGAGACCCAGTACTTC.

The rearrangement joins TRBV24-1 to TRBJ2-7, with 8 bases matching TRBD2. CDR3 size: 16 residues. V shed 3 bases, J shed 4 bases, and the junction held 10 bases outside the gene matches. Germline CDR1 reads KGHDR; CDR2 reads SFDVKD. This CDR3 reads CATSDGRGAGGYEQYF. In DNA, the CDR3 is TGTGCCACCAGTGATGGGCGTGGGGCGGGGGGATACGAGCAGTACTTC.

The chain couples TRBV14 to TRBJ2-2; D call uncertain. V dropped 4 bases and J dropped 6 bases, with 9 bases sitting between them. This CDR3 is 13 amino acids long. Germline assignment: CDR1 SGHDN and CDR2 FVKESK. CDR3 bases: TGTGCCAGCAGCCCCCGGACCTCCGGGGAGCTGTTTTTT. This gives the protein CASSPRTSGELFF.

The V gene is TRBV3-1 (or the pseudogene TRBV3-2), the J gene TRBJ1-2, with a weak D call TRBD1 (6 bases). The CDR3 is 13 amino acids. Between the trimmed V and J ends, which lost 4 bases and 5 bases, there was a span of 11 bases. Per germline, CDR1 LGHDT and CDR2 YNNKEL (reference sequence). The CDR3 reads CASSLGGVYGYTF. In DNA, the CDR3 is TGTGCCAGCAGCCTAGGGGGTGTGTATGGCTACACCTTC.